These T cell receptor beta chains were read from a single sample in a study of OX40 agonist ivuxolimab in advanced cancers. Profiling relied on immunoSEQ multiplex PCR, and the TCRdb table lists in-frame clones only, not all of them. In the table there are 75,000 to 95,000 clones, around 92% of which are singletons. Sequencing used CD4+ or CD8+ T cells sorted from blood, obtained in a trial of the OX40 agonist ivuxolimab. The receptors here all came from an adult with an advanced solid tumor such as melanoma, head and neck, liver or kidney cancer. The CDR3 runs from the conserved cysteine through the conserved F or W. D genes are given only for firm matches. Some rows have no size entry. The others give once, few or many, or a class for an expanded clone.

v_call	j_call	d_call	clone_size	cdr3_aa	cdr3_nt
TRBV7-9	TRBJ2-7	-	-	CASSQTVDYEQYF	TGTGCCAGCAGTCAGACAGTGGACTACGAGCAGTACTTC
TRBV29-1	TRBJ2-7	-	-	CSVSHTYREQYF	TGCAGCGTTTCACACACCTATAGGGAGCAGTACTTC
TRBV10-2	TRBJ2-1	TRBD1	-	CATGQTDTYNEQFF	TGCGCCACGGGACAGACAGATACCTACAATGAGCAGTTCTTC
TRBV5-1	TRBJ1-2	-	once	CASRFLSDANYGYTF	TGCGCCAGCAGGTTTTTATCAGATGCTAACTATGGCTACACCTTC
TRBV7-3	TRBJ2-1	TRBD2	-	CASSLVTSGYGEQFF	TGTGCCAGCAGCTTAGTGACTAGCGGGTACGGGGAGCAGTTCTTC
TRBV5-4	TRBJ2-7	TRBD2	-	CASSLSLADSYEQYF	TGTGCCAGCAGCTTGAGTCTAGCGGACTCCTACGAGCAGTACTTC
TRBV28	TRBJ1-5	-	-	CASSLGGETDQPQHF	TGTGCCAGCAGTTTAGGAGGGGAGACCGATCAGCCCCAGCATTTT
TRBV5-6	TRBJ2-7	-	-	CASSLFGPHEQYF	TGTGCCAGCAGCTTGTTCGGCCCTCACGAGCAGTACTTC
TRBV5-1	TRBJ2-2	-	-	CASSLEGNTGELFF	TGCGCCAGCAGCTTGGAGGGGAACACCGGGGAGCTGTTTTTT
TRBV5-1	TRBJ1-2	TRBD1	-	CASRLQGLDGYTF	TGCGCCAGCAGACTACAGGGGCTGGATGGCTACACCTTC
TRBV18	TRBJ1-3	-	-	CASSQTGTPENTIYF	TGTGCCAGCTCACAGACCGGGACCCCAGAAAACACCATATATTTT
TRBV28	TRBJ2-7	-	-	CASSPLQEANEQYF	TGTGCCAGCAGTCCGCTTCAGGAGGCGAACGAGCAGTACTTC
TRBV27	TRBJ2-1	-	-	CASSLGGPIDYNEQFF	TGTGCCAGCAGTTTAGGAGGCCCCATCGATTACAATGAGCAGTTCTTC
TRBV11-2	TRBJ2-6	TRBD2	once	CASSFPTSGDGANVLTF	TGTGCCAGCAGCTTCCCAACGAGCGGGGACGGGGCCAACGTCCTGACTTTC
TRBV11-2	TRBJ1-2	TRBD1	-	CASSSDLQGGGYGYTF	TGTGCCAGCAGCTCCGATCTTCAGGGGGGCGGGTATGGCTACACCTTC
TRBV28	TRBJ2-1	TRBD2	-	CASSLTSGRRHEQFF	TGTGCCAGCAGTCTGACTAGCGGGAGAAGGCATGAGCAGTTCTTC
TRBV7-3	TRBJ2-3	-	-	CASSLRSGPDTQYF	TGTGCCAGCAGCTTAAGGAGCGGACCAGATACGCAGTATTTT
TRBV9	TRBJ1-4	-	-	CASSVAAESNEKLFF	TGTGCCAGCAGCGTAGCGGCAGAGTCTAATGAAAAACTGTTTTTT
TRBV19	TRBJ1-1	-	once	CASKVNTEAFF	TGTGCCAGTAAGGTGAACACTGAAGCTTTCTTT
TRBV14	TRBJ2-2	TRBD1	-	CASSQDFTGGVIGELFF	TGTGCCAGCAGCCAAGATTTCACAGGGGGCGTGATCGGGGAGCTGTTTTTT
TRBV5-1	TRBJ2-5	TRBD2	-	CASSFDGTTQEGTQYF	TGCGCCAGCAGCTTTGACGGGACTACCCAAGAGGGGACCCAGTACTTC
TRBV27	TRBJ1-5	-	-	CASSFKDGSNQPQHF	TGTGCCAGCAGTTTTAAGGACGGAAGCAATCAGCCCCAGCATTTT
TRBV5-5	TRBJ1-2	-	-	CASSLVGYRYGYTF	TGTGCCAGCAGCTTGGTGGGGTACCGCTATGGCTACACCTTC
TRBV11-2	TRBJ2-3	-	-	CASSLDGDTQYF	TGTGCCAGCAGCTTAGACGGAGATACGCAGTATTTT
TRBV2	TRBJ1-4	-	-	CASSDPADIATNEKLFF	TGTGCCAGCAGTGATCCGGCGGACATCGCAACTAATGAAAAACTGTTTTTT
TRBV2	TRBJ1-1	-	once	CASSAQVFWGTEAFF	TGTGCCAGCAGTGCACAGGTGTTTTGGGGCACTGAAGCTTTCTTT
TRBV4-2	TRBJ2-5	TRBD2	-	CASSQGDAGEETQYF	TGTGCCAGCAGCCAAGGAGATGCGGGGGAAGAGACCCAGTACTTC
TRBV7-6	TRBJ2-5	TRBD1	-	CASSLRQTGQETQYF	TGTGCCAGCAGCTTACGGCAGACAGGGCAAGAGACCCAGTACTTC
TRBV18	TRBJ2-2	-	-	CASSPPGTGELFF	TGTGCCAGCTCACCACCGGGCACCGGGGAGCTGTTTTTT
TRBV28	TRBJ1-2	-	-	CATSPQGVYGYTF	TGTGCCACCTCCCCCCAGGGCGTCTATGGCTACACCTTC
TRBV7-2	TRBJ1-5	-	-	CASSLENGGPQHF	TGTGCCAGCAGCTTAGAGAACGGAGGGCCCCAGCATTTT
TRBV7-9	TRBJ2-1	-	-	CASSLLQYNEQFF	TGTGCCAGCAGCTTGTTGCAGTACAATGAGCAGTTCTTC
TRBV28	TRBJ1-4	-	-	CASSLSEKLFF	TGTGCCAGCAGTTTATCGGAAAAACTGTTTTTT
TRBV11-2	TRBJ2-5	TRBD2	-	CASSLTGTSQETQYF	TGTGCCAGCAGCTTAACCGGGACTAGCCAAGAGACCCAGTACTTC
TRBV7-8	TRBJ1-5	-	-	CASSLAPDQPQHF	TGTGCCAGCAGCTTAGCGCCCGATCAGCCCCAGCATTTT
TRBV5-1	TRBJ2-3	-	-	CASSLAGTSTDTQYF	TGCGCCAGCAGCTTGGCCGGTACTAGCACAGATACGCAGTATTTT
TRBV2	TRBJ2-7	-	-	CASSAGQAYEQYF	TGTGCCAGCAGTGCGGGGCAGGCCTACGAGCAGTACTTC
TRBV9	TRBJ1-6	TRBD1	-	CASSVKEWTGNSPLHF	TGTGCCAGCAGCGTAAAAGAATGGACAGGGAATTCACCCCTCCACTTT
TRBV18	TRBJ2-7	TRBD1	-	CASSLGQGAREQYF	TGTGCCAGCTCACTCGGACAGGGGGCTCGCGAGCAGTACTTC
TRBV4-2	TRBJ1-1	-	-	CASSQGSGSDTEAFF	TGTGCCAGCAGCCAGGGAAGCGGGAGCGACACTGAAGCTTTCTTT
TRBV5-1	TRBJ2-1	-	-	CASSLGGSTYNEQFF	TGCGCCAGCAGCTTGGGGGGGTCCACCTACAATGAGCAGTTCTTC
TRBV28	TRBJ1-3	-	-	CASRGGGTAGNTIYF	TGTGCCAGCAGGGGTGGGGGGACGGCAGGAAACACCATATATTTT
TRBV7-9	TRBJ2-7	TRBD1	-	CASSPPTGSYEQYF	TGTGCCAGCAGCCCCCCGACAGGGTCCTACGAGCAGTACTTC
TRBV5-1	TRBJ1-1	-	-	CASSLLGGQDTEAFF	TGCGCCAGCAGCTTGCTCGGGGGGCAGGACACTGAAGCTTTCTTT